This section outlines one TCR beta chain sequence together with its context. The data were obtained in a study of human thymus T cells. The CDR3 has 14 amino acids. Only in-frame clones appear in the TCRdb table, and some are missing; sequencing was by immunoSEQ multiplex PCR. This sample has over 35,000 clones, with about 94% found just once. Healthy Finnish infants having corrective surgery for congenital heart defects served as donors. An approximately 0.45-1 mL peripheral blood aliquot was taken intraoperatively from four of eight donors. Sequenced: blood. V and J are TRBV21-1 and TRBJ2-7; TRBD2, the D gene given by the table, was not confirmed from the DNA. TRBV21-1 is labeled a pseudogene. The TCR originated in a boy younger than two with a congenital heart defect but otherwise immunologically healthy. CDR3 nucleotide sequence: TGTGCCAGCAGCAAAGAGGTGACTAACTTCGAGCAGTACTTC. The encoded protein is CASSKEVTNFEQYF.